The text below deals with one T cell receptor (beta chain). The sample comes from a study of memory CD4+ T cells and cytomegalovirus serostatus. This table comes from immunoSEQ multiplex PCR, and its TCRdb copy is limited to in-frame clones, with some not included. The data show around 32,000 clones, approximately 72% seen once. The sort gate was single viable CD3+CD4+CD8-CD45RO+ cells for memory CD4+ T cells. Serum IgG to CMV pp150, pp28, p38 and p52 defined serostatus. The clonotype originates from an adult in good health and CMV-seronegative. Some clones in this sample may be carry-over from other donors' samples. The sample was memory CD4+ T cells from blood.

The CDR3 sequence: CASSQAGQGVFNYGYTF. CDR3 bases: TGTGCCAGCAGCCAAGCCGGACAGGGGGTCTTTAACTATGGCTACACCTTC. The V and J genes are TRBV14 and TRBJ1-2, with 10 nucleotides matching TRBD1. The CDR3 covers 17 residues. CDR1 and CDR2 (germline): SGHDN, FVKESK. The junction had 6 bases not matched to a gene; V was cut back by 1 base and J by 1 base.